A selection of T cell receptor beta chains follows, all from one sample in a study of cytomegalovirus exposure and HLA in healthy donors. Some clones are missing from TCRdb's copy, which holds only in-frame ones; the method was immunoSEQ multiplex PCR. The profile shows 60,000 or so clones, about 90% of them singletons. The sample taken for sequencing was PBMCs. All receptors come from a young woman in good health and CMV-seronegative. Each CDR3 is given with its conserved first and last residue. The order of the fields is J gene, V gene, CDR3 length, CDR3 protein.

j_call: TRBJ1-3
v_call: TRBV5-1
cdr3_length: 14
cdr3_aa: CASSQQGSGNTIYF

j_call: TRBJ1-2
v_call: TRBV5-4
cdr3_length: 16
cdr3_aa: CASSWGQGKDKYGYTF

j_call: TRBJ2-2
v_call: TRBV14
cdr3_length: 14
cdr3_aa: CASSRSRRTGELFF

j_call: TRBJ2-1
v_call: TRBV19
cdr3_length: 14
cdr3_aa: CASSIAGWGNEQFF

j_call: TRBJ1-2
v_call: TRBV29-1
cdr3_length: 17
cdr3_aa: CSVALATRPATVYGYTF

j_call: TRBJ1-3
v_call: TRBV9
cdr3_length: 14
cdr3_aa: CASSAGTGGNTIYF

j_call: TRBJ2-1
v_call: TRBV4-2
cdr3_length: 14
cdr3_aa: CASSQDEEPGEQFF

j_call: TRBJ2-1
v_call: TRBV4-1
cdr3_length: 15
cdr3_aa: CASRAISGRYAEQFF

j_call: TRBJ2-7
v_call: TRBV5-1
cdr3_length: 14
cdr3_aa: CASSLGQGEDEQYF

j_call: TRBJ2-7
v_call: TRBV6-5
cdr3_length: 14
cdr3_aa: CASSSRDSSYEQYF

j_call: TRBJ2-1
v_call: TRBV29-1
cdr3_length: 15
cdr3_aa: CSVRGLWARYNEQFF

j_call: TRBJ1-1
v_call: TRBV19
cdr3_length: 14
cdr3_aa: CASSPGTGRTEAFF

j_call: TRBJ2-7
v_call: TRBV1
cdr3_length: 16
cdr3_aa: CTSSQDWRASSYEQYF

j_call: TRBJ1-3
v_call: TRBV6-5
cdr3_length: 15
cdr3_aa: CASSGGQGLGNTIYF

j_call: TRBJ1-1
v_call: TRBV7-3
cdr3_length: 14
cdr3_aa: CASSFGQGNTEAFF

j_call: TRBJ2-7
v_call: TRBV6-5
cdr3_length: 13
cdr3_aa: CASSSSGFYEQYF

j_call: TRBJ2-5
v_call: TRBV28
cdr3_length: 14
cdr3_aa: CASSLTGVSETQYF

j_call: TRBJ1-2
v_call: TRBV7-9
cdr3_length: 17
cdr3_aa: CASSPPPGHSGNYGYTF

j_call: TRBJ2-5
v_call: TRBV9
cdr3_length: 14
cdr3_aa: CASSPWGGQETQYF

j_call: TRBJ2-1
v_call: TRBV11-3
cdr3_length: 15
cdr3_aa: CASSPLAGGYNEQFF

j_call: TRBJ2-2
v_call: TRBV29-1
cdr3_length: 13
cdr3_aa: CSVARPNTGELFF

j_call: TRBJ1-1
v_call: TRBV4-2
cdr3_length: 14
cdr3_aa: CASSQGAGDTEAFF

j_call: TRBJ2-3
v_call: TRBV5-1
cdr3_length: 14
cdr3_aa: CASSLSGVSDTQYF

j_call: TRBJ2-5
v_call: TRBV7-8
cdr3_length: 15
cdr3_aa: CASSPWSGGKETQYF

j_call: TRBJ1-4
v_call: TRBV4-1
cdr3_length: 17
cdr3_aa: CASSQDPAGATNEKLFF

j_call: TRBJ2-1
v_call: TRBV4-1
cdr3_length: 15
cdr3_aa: CASGKDSSTYNEQFF

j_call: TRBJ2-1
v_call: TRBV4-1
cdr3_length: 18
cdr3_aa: CASSPGGVGGSSYNEQFF

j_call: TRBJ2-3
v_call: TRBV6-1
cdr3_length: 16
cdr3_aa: CASSEASGGFTDTQYF

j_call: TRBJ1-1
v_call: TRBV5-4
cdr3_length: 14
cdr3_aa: CASRTRTDNTEAFF

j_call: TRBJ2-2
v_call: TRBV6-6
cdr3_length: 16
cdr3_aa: CASSYGVGPNTGELFF

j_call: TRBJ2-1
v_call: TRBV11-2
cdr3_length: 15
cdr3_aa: CASSVGQGHFDEQFF

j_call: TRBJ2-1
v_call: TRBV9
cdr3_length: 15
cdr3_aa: CASSVDLDYYNEQFF

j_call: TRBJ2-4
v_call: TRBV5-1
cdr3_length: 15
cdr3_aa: CASSLEAGAKNIQYF

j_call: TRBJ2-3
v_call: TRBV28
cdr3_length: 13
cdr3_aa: CASRESFLDTQYF